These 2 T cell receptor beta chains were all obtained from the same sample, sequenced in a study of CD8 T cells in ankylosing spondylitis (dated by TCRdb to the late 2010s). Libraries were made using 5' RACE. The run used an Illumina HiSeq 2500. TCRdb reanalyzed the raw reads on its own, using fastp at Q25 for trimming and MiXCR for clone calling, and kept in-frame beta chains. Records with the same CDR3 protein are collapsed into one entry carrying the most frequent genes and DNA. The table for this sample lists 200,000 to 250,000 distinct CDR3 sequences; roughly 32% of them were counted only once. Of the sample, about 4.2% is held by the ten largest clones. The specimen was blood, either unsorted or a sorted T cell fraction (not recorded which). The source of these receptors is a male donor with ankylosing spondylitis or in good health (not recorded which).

The CDR3 sequence is CASSYTGGDNSPLHF. CDR3 nucleotide sequence: TGCGCCAGCAGCTATACAGGGGGCGATAATTCACCCCTCCACTTT. The rearrangement links TRBV5-1 to TRBJ1-6; TRBD1 agrees at 9 bases. Germline lookup yields CDR1 SGHRS and CDR2 YFSETQ. The CDR3 loop spans 15 amino acids. V lost 3 bases, J lost 5 bases, and 3 bases stayed unmatched. Using reference TRBV5-1 and TRBJ1-6 for the parts outside the CDR3, the full variable domain is KAGVTQTPRYLIKTRGQQVTLSCSPISGHRSVSWYQQTPGQGLQFLFEYFSETQRNKGNFPGRFSGRQFSNSRSEMNVSTLELGDSALYLCASSYTGGDNSPLHFGNGTRLTVT.

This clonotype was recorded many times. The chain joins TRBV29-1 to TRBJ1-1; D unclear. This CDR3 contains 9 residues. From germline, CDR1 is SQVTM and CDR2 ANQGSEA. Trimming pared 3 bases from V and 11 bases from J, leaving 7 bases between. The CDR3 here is CSVDGGAFF. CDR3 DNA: TGCAGCGTTGACGGCGGGGCTTTCTTT.